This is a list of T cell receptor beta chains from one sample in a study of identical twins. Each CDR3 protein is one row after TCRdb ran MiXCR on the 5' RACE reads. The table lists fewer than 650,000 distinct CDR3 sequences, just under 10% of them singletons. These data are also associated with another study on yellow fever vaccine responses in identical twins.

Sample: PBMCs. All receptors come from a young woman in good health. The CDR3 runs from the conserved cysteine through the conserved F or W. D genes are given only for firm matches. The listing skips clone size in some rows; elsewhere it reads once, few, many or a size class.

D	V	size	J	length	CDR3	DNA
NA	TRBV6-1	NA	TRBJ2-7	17	CASSKGRRAGQSYEQYF	TGTGCCAGCAGTAAGGGACGGAGAGCGGGTCAGTCCTACGAGCAGTACTTC
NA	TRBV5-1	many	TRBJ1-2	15	CASSSGTSVSYGYTF	TGCGCCAGCAGCTCCGGGACGTCGGTTAGCTATGGCTACACCTTC
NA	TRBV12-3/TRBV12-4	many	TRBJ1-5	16	CASSLAVGRSNQPQHF	TGTGCCAGCAGCCTGGCTGTTGGCAGGAGCAATCAGCCCCAGCATTTT
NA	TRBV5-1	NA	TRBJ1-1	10	CASTPEPAFF	TGCGCCAGCACCCCAGAGCCCGCTTTCTTT
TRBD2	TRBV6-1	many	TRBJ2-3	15	CASRGLAGVVDTQYF	TGTGCCAGCAGGGGACTAGCGGGAGTAGTAGATACGCAGTATTTT
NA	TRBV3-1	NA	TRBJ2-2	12	CASEGRTGELFF	TGTGCCAGCGAGGGGAGGACCGGGGAGCTGTTTTTT
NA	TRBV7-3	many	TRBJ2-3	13	CASSRPDTDTQYF	TGTGCCAGCAGCCGACCAGACACAGATACGCAGTATTTT
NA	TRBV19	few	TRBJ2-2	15	CASNPQQTNTGELFF	TGTGCCAGTAATCCTCAGCAGACGAACACCGGGGAGCTGTTTTTT
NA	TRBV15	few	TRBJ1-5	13	CAASGTINQPQHF	TGTGCCGCCTCCGGGACAATCAATCAGCCCCAGCATTTT
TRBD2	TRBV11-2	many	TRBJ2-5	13	CASRLAGGETQYF	TGTGCCAGCAGGCTAGCGGGGGGGGAGACCCAGTACTTC
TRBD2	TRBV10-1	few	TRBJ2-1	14	CATGRAGSYNEQFF	TGCGCCACCGGGAGGGCCGGGTCCTACAATGAGCAGTTCTTC
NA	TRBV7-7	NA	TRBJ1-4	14	CASSAGLGGEKLFF	TGTGCTAGCAGCGCGGGACTTGGAGGGGAAAAACTGTTTTTT
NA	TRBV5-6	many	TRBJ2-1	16	CASSLQGFFFHNEQFF	TGTGCCAGCAGCTTACAGGGTTTTTTTTTCCACAATGAGCAGTTCTTC
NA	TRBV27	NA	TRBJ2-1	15	CASIPYWRGENEQFF	TGTGCCAGCATTCCTTACTGGAGAGGGGAGAATGAGCAGTTCTTC
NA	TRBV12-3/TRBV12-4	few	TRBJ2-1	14	CASSRLIQDNEQFF	TGTGCCAGCAGTCGACTGATTCAAGACAATGAGCAGTTCTTC
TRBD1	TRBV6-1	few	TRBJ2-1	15	CASSRRGDRDNEQFF	TGTGCCAGCAGTCGGCGCGGGGACAGGGACAATGAGCAGTTCTTC
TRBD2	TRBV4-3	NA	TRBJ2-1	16	CASSQDLAGGENEQFF	TGCGCCAGCAGCCAAGATCTAGCGGGAGGGGAAAATGAGCAGTTCTTC
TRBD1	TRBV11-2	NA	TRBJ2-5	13	CASRPQGWETQYF	TGTGCCAGCAGGCCACAGGGGTGGGAGACCCAGTACTTC
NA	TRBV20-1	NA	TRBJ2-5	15	CSASEMGAVQETQYF	TGCAGTGCTAGTGAAATGGGGGCGGTCCAAGAGACCCAGTACTTC
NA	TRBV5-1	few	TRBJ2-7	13	CASSNSVGGEQYF	TGCGCCAGCAGCAACAGTGTAGGGGGGGAGCAGTACTTC
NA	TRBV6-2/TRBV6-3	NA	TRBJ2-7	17	CASSPGGGTTLGDEQYF	TGTGCCAGCAGCCCCGGGGGCGGGACCACTCTCGGCGACGAGCAGTACTTC
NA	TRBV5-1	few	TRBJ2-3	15	CASSLESRDTDTQYF	TGCGCCAGCAGCTTGGAGAGTAGGGACACAGATACGCAGTATTTT
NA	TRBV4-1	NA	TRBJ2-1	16	CASSSPEPLIYNEQFF	TGCGCCAGCAGCTCCCCCGAGCCCCTGATTTACAATGAGCAGTTCTTC
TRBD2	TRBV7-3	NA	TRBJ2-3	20	CASSSLFRTSGGPSTDTQYF	TGTGCCAGCAGCTCCCTTTTTCGGACTAGCGGGGGCCCTTCCACAGATACGCAGTATTTT
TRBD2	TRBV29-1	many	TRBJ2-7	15	CSVEEGIAGTHEQYF	TGCAGCGTTGAAGAAGGAATAGCGGGGACGCACGAGCAGTACTTC
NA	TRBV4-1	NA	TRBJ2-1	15	CASSHPPGGVYEQFF	TGCGCCAGCAGCCACCCCCCCGGTGGGGTCTATGAGCAGTTCTTC
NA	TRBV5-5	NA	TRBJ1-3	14	CASSWEQGRNTIYF	TGTGCCAGCAGCTGGGAACAGGGAAGAAACACCATATATTTT
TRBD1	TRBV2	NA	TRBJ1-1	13	CASRSDRVGEAFF	TGTGCCAGCAGATCCGACAGGGTTGGGGAAGCTTTCTTT
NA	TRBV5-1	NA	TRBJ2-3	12	CASSLLKDTQYF	TGCGCCAGCAGCCTTCTAAAAGATACGCAGTATTTT
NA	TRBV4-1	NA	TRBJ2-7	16	CASSQGNGGQSYEQYF	TGCGCCAGCAGCCAAGGGAATGGGGGGCAATCCTACGAGCAGTACTTC
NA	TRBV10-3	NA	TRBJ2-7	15	CAISESLGAIYEQYF	TGTGCCATCAGTGAGTCCCTAGGGGCTATCTACGAGCAGTACTTC
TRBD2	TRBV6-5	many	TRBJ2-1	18	CASSYFALAGGSYNEQFF	TGTGCCAGCAGTTACTTCGCACTAGCGGGAGGTTCCTACAATGAGCAGTTCTTC
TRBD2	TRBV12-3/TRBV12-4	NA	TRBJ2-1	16	CASSSTLAGGGHEQFF	TGTGCCAGCAGTTCTACACTAGCGGGAGGAGGGCATGAGCAGTTCTTC
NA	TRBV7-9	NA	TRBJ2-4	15	CASSPRGQGKNIQYF	TGTGCCAGCAGCCCCCGGGGCCAGGGGAAAAACATTCAGTACTTC
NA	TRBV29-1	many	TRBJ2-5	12	CSVGSGEETQYF	TGCAGCGTTGGTTCCGGGGAAGAGACCCAGTACTTC
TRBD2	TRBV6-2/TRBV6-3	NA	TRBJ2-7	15	CASRRLAGLSYEQYF	TGTGCCAGCAGGAGACTAGCGGGTTTATCCTACGAGCAGTACTTC
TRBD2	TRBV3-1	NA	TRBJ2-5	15	CASSQVLAGVGTQYF	TGTGCCAGCAGCCAAGTATTAGCGGGAGTCGGGACCCAGTACTTC
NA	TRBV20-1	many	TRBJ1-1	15	CSAPVQGRTNTEAFF	TGCAGTGCGCCGGTACAAGGGAGGACAAACACTGAAGCTTTCTTT
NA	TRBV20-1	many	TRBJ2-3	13	CTPRGGGPDTQYF	TGCACCCCCAGGGGGGGAGGCCCAGATACGCAGTATTTT
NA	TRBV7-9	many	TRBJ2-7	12	CASSRGLYEQYF	TGTGCCAGCAGCAGGGGACTCTACGAGCAGTACTTC